Given below is one T cell receptor (beta chain) in context. The specificity of this receptor is unknown. No base quality information exists; no much larger clone differs at one position. This sample is part of a study of PD-L1 blockade in urothelial cancer (dated by TCRdb to 2015 to 2018). Regarding the complete study: Every patient began therapy around 2014 and was given atezolizumab 1,200 mg intravenously every 3 weeks. About 90% of the roughly 29 patients were identified as males with urothelial cancer of bladder origin, and a prior smoking history was reported by 18 of 29 patients. An ECOG performance status of 0 or 1 was recorded for the patients, and 0 to 3 prior chemotherapy regimens had been received by the patients. Blood samples were analyzed at two time points: 3 weeks after treatment start (second dose) and 6 weeks after treatment start. Blood samples gave a median of approximately 150,000 T cells and under 85,000 unique TCRs, with a median clonality of roughly 0.08. The study was an exploratory multi-omic analysis of somatic, immune and clinical correlates of response to PD-L1 blockade with atezolizumab in urothelial cancer. TCR sequencing covered pretreatment tumor samples and matched, serially collected peripheral blood taken before and after atezolizumab treatment. Durable clinical benefit meant progression-free survival longer than 6 months, and TCR features were also tested against progression-free and overall survival. In the same patients who had TCR sequencing, pretreatment tumors also underwent whole exome sequencing and RNA sequencing. Several patients achieved durable clinical benefit and around 19 did not. Just over 28 patients had pretreatment blood TCR-seq, around 25 had at least one posttreatment blood collection, and around 25 had tumor TCR-seq. The full study reports these points: Among patients with durable benefit, tumor-associated TCR clones showed greater expansion in peripheral blood 3 weeks after treatment started (n ≈ 21, p = 0.022). Improved progression-free and overall survival was found to be associated with pretreatment peripheral blood TCR clonality below the median. Small sample size (n ≈ 30) and many exploratory analyses mean the results are intended to be hypothesis-generating.

The CDR3 runs 15 residues from the cysteine to the phenylalanine. The only DNA kept is the CDR3, 45 bases in frame from the first base. Looking up the germline V gene yields CDR1 SGDLS and CDR2 YYNGEE. V was cut back by 3 bases and J by 3 bases, leaving a gap of 13 bases between them. Synthetic TCR analog templates were spiked into each PCR so that absolute template abundance could be estimated from read counts. Using the immunoSEQ assay, TCRbeta CDR3 regions were amplified from genomic DNA with bias-controlled V and J gene primers. Sequencing of rearranged TCRbeta segments was performed at approximately 20X coverage. The authors processed their data as follows. Clustering was used to correct sequencing errors, and CDR3s were annotated against IMGT so that V, D and J genes could be assigned. Downstream analyses used only productive TCRbeta rearrangements and left out out-of-frame or stop-codon sequences. Clonality was calculated as one minus the Shannon entropy normalized by the log of the number of unique productive sequences. Fisher's exact test with Benjamini-Hochberg correction, using a cutoff of adjusted p below 0.01, was how clones that differed between time points or between blood and tumor were identified. The clones in this table, taken by TCRdb from immuneACCESS, are in-frame only. Not every clone is retained; where verified, under half of the shortfall comes from an unresolved V gene, and the cause of the rest is unknown. V and J calls plus clone size are reproduced from that table; the DNA served to infer D and trimming. This sample lists 25,000 to 30,000 clones; 80% were detected once. The ten most abundant clones make up 2% to 2.5% of the sample.

The cohort included 25 to 35 patients with locally advanced or metastatic urothelial carcinoma who were treated at Memorial Sloan Kettering on a trial protocol. Peripheral blood mononuclear cells were collected pretreatment and during treatment, with between 1 and 8 total time points per patient. The Qiagen DNeasy Blood extraction kit was used to purify genomic DNA from total PBMCs and tumor samples. PBMCs were collected pretreatment and during treatment, and were isolated and stored as previously described. The TCR sequence derives from a man aged 45 to 65 with urothelial cancer. The chain is assembled from TRBV9 and TRBJ2-1; TRBD1 is a possible D gene, resting on 6 matching bases. The material was PBMCs, obtained around atezolizumab (anti-PD-L1) treatment. The sequenced DNA is TGTGCCAGCAGCGAAAAAGGACAGAACTACAATGAGCAGTTCTTC. It encodes CASSEKGQNYNEQFF.